One and the same sample provided the 9 T cell receptor beta chains below, sequenced in a study of shared T cell receptors in the human thymus. The data were produced by immunoSEQ multiplex PCR, yet TCRdb's version contains in-frame clones alone and is incomplete. Seen here are just under 550,000 clones, around 78% observed once, and the top ten hold about 0.013%. The same sample was also used in a study of human thymus T cells.

Sequencing was done on a sample of thymocytes. The receptors were sampled from a boy under two years old with a congenital heart defect.

The rearrangement uses TRBV19 and TRBJ1-2, with a tentative D call TRBD1 (6 bases). This CDR3 has 11 amino acids. CDR1 and CDR2 (germline): LNHDA, SQIVND (reference sequence). Trimming shortened V by 8 bases and J by 8 bases, and 12 bases separated the two germline ends. CDR3 residues: CASQGGRGYTF. The CDR3 DNA is TGTGCCAGTCAAGGGGGACGGGGCTACACCTTC.

V is TRBV7-6 and J is TRBJ1-6, with TRBD1 as a possible D gene (6 bases). V lost 4 bases and J lost 8, with 15 bases in between. This CDR3 is built from 15 residues. Germline V gene sequence: CDR1 SGHVS, CDR2 FNYEAQ. The CDR3 is CASSSAPGVDSPLHF. The CDR3 region has the DNA TGTGCCAGCAGCTCCGCGCCAGGGGTGGATTCACCCCTCCACTTT.

The gene calls are TRBV6-1 and TRBJ2-7; D is unclear. CDR1 and CDR2 from the germline V gene are MNHNS and SASEGT. Between the trimmed V and J ends, which lost 8 bases and 6 bases, there was a span of 17 bases. The CDR3 is 13 amino acids. The CDR3 DNA sequence: TGTGCCAGCCGTTCCAGGTTAATTGGCGAGCAGTACTTC. Its translation: CASRSRLIGEQYF.

The V gene is TRBV5-8, the J gene TRBJ2-5, with D tentatively TRBD1 (5 bases). Trimming pared 4 bases from V and 5 bases from J, leaving 12 bases between. Germline loops: CDR1 SGHTS, CDR2 YDEGEE. The CDR3 is made up of 13 amino acids. The CDR3 coding sequence is TGTGCCAGCAGCCGACAGAGTGGGGAGACCCAGTACTTC. Residues: CASSRQSGETQYF.

The gene calls are TRBV30 and TRBJ1-1, with 9 positions matching TRBD1. This CDR3 region has 18 residues. Trimming removed 3 bases from V and 1 base from J; junction bases left unmatched: 15. The germline gives CDR1 GTSNPN, CDR2 SVGIG (reference sequence). CDR3 in DNA: TGTGCCTGGAGCCCTAAGGGATACTCGGACAGGGGGAACACTGAAGCTTTCTTT. Translated, it gives CAWSPKGYSDRGNTEAFF. Based on the CDR3 plus reference TRBV30 and TRBJ1-1, the full variable domain is SQTIHQWPATLVQPVGSPLSLECTVEGTSNPNLYWYRQAAGRGLQLLFYSVGIGQISSEVPQNLSASRPQDRQFILSSKKLLLSDSGFYLCAWSPKGYSDRGNTEAFFGQGTRLTVV.

This chain links TRBV6-6 with TRBJ2-1; 7 nucleotides match TRBD2. J was trimmed by 0 bases and V by 6 bases; bases with no gene match: 8. The CDR3 length is 16 residues. The V gene's germline CDR1 is MNHNY and CDR2 SVGAGI (reference sequence). CDR3: CASRPPGGSSYNEQFF. The CDR3 bases are TGTGCCAGCAGACCGCCCGGCGGGAGCTCCTACAATGAGCAGTTCTTC.

J is TRBJ1-2 and V is TRBV27; maybe TRBD1 (6 bases). V was pared by 7 bases and J by 0 bases, with 21 bases between. The CDR3 is 17 amino acids. Germline CDR1 MNHEY, CDR2 SMNVEV (reference sequence). CDR3 nucleotide sequence: TGTGCCAGCAAGCTCCGGGGGGGGCCAATGTCTAACTATGGCTACACCTTC. It translates to CASKLRGGPMSNYGYTF.

In this sample, this clone turned up once. The chain combines TRBV9 with TRBJ2-5; 14 bases are shared with TRBD2. V lost 4 bases, J lost 2 bases, and 13 bases stayed unmatched. This CDR3 region has 19 residues. Per germline, CDR1 SGDLS and CDR2 YYNGEE. CDR3 nucleotide sequence: TGTGCCAGCAGCAACCTTACCGGGACTAGCGGGAGAAAACAAGAGACCCAGTACTTC. This encodes CASSNLTGTSGRKQETQYF.

The chain links TRBV6-1 to TRBJ1-1; 7 bases line up with TRBD1. Germline CDR1 MNHNS, CDR2 SASEGT. V was pared by 3 bases and J by 3 bases, with 4 bases of the junction left unmatched. The CDR3 sequence is 14 residues long. CDR3 sequence reads: CASSEQGGDTEAFF. The CDR3 nucleotides read TGTGCCAGCAGTGAGCAGGGGGGCGACACTGAAGCTTTCTTT.